This entry is about one TCR beta chain. The source of the sample is a study of control samples from healthy donors and cancer patients. Assay: immunoSEQ multiplex PCR; the TCRdb copy retains only in-frame clones and omits some. The sample holds tens of thousands of clones, roughly 96% seen once. V was trimmed by 1 base and J by 2 bases, leaving 6 bases between them. In germline, CDR1 is SGHDT, CDR2 YYEEEE. The CDR3 length is 13 residues. The rearrangement uses TRBV5-6 and TRBJ2-5, with unresolved D. The receptor comes from a man in his thirties or forties in good health. The specimen sequenced was blood. The CDR3 loop is CASSLNRQETQYF. CDR3 coding DNA: TGTGCCAGCAGCTTGAACAGACAAGAGACCCAGTACTTC.